The TCR beta chain described here comes from a study of long-term antiretroviral therapy in people with HIV. Study-level results: Blood, drawn from the mid-2000s to the late 2010s, may reflect older ART regimens.

Comments on this clone: The antigen is undetermined.

Researchers report immunoSEQ v3.0 was run at survey level. This table comes from immunoSEQ multiplex PCR, and its TCRdb copy is limited to in-frame clones, with some not included. The sample yields about 19,000 clones, 79% seen once. This TCR was recovered from a man between 18 and 29 years old with HIV. The sample here was unsorted PBMCs, taken at the start of antiretroviral therapy, before treatment.

In DNA, the CDR3 is TGTGCCATCAGTGTTGAAAGGACAGATACGCAGTATTTT. Encoded protein: CAISVERTDTQYF. The chain has TRBV10-3 and TRBJ2-3; D gene unclear. V was clipped by 4 bases and J by 3 bases, with 8 bases between them. Germline V gene data show CDR1 as ENHRY and CDR2 as SYGVKD. The CDR3 length is 13 residues.